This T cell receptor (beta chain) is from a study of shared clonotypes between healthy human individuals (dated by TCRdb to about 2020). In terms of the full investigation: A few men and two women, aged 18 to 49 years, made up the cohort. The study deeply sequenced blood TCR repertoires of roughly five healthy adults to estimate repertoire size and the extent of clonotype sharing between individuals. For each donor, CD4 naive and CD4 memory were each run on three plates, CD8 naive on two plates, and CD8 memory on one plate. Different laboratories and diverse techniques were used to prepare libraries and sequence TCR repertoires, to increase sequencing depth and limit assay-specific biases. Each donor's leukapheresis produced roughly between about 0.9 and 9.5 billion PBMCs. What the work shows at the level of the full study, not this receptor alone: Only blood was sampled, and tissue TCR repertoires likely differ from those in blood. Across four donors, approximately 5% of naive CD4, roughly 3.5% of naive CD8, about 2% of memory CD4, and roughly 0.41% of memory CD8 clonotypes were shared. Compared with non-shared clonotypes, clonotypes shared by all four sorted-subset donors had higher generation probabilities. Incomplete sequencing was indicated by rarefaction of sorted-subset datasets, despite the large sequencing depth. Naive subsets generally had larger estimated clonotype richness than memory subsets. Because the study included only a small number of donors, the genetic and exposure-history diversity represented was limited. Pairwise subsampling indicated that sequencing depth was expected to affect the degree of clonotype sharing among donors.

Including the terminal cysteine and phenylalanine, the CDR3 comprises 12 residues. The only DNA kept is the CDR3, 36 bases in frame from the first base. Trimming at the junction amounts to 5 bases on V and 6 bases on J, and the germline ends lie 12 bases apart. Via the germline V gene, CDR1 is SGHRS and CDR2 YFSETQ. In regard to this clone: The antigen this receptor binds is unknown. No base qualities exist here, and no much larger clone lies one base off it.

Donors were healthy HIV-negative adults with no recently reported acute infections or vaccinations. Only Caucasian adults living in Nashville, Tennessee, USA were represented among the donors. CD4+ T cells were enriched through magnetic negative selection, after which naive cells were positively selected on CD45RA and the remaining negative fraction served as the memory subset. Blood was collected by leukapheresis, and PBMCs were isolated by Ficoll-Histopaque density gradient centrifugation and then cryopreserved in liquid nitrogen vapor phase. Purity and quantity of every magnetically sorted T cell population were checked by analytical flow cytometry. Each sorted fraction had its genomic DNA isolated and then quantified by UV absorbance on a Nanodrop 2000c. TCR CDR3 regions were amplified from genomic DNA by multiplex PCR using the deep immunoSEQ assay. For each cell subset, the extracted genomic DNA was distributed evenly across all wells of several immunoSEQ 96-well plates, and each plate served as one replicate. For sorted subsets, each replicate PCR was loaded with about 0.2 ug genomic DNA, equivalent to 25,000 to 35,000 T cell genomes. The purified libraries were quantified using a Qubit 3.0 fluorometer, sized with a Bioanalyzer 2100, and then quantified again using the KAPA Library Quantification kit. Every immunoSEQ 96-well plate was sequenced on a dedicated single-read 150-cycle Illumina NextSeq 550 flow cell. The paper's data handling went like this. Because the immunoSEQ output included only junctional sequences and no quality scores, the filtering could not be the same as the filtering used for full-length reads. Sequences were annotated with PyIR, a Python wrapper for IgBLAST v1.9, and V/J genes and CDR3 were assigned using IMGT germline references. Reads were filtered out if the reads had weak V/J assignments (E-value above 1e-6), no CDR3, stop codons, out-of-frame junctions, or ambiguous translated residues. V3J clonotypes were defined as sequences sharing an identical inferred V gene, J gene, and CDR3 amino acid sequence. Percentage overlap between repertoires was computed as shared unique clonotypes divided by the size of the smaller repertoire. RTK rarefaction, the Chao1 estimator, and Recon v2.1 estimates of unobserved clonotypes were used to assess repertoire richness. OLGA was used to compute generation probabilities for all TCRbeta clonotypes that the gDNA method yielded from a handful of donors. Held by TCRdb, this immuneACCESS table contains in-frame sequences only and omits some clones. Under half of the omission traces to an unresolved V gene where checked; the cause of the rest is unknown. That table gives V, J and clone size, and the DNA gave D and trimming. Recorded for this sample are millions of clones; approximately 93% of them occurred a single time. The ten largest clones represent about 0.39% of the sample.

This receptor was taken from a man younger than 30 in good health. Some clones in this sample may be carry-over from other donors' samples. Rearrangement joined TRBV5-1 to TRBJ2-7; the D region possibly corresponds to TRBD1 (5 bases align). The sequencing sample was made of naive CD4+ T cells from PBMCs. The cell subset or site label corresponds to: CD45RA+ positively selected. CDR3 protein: CASSTTGPEQYF. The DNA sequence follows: TGCGCCAGCAGTACAACAGGTCCCGAGCAGTACTTC.